The 18 T cell receptor beta chains below come from one sample, sequenced in a study of human T cells and chemical hapten exposure. TCRdb used MiXCR to reprocess the RACE reads, holding one entry per CDR3 protein. The sample has more than 80,000 distinct CDR3 sequences; 9.5% to 14% are singletons. Time point noted: pre-sensitization, week 0. The treatment denotes: therapeutic diphenylcyclopropenone sensitization with weekly scalp DPC. The specimen comprised whole blood, sampled in connection with sensitization to the hapten diphenylcyclopropenone (DPC). The receptors originated from a woman aged 55-75 years with alopecia areata. Some clones in this sample may be carry-over from other donors' samples.

This clonotype was recorded many times. This chain joins TRBV27 and TRBJ2-2; tentative D call: TRBD2 (7 bases). V dropped 7 bases and J dropped 4 bases, with 16 bases sitting between them. This CDR3 comprises 15 residues. From germline, CDR1 is MNHEY and CDR2 SMNVEV (reference sequence). The CDR3 DNA follows: TGTGCCAGCATCTTTGGGGGGGCCGGCACCGGGGAGCTGTTTTTT. Protein: CASIFGGAGTGELFF.

The CDR3 region has the DNA TGTGCCAGCAGTTTAGCAGGGTTAACGGCGGACAATGAGCAGTTCTTC. It codes for CASSLAGLTADNEQFF. The chain recombines TRBV12-3 or TRBV12-4 with TRBJ2-1; D is ambiguous. This CDR3 is 16 amino acids long. V was cut by 0 bases and J by 5 bases, with 14 bases left in between.

In its sample, this clonotype was seen a few times. This sequence joins TRBV5-1 and TRBJ2-3; 8 bases match TRBD2. The J segment lost 5 bases and the V segment lost 1 base, leaving 6 bases of the junction unmatched. CDR1 SGHRS and CDR2 YFSETQ come from the germline V gene. The CDR3 loop spans 15 amino acids. The CDR3 DNA is TGCGCCAGCAGCTTGATCGGGGGGGCGCAAGATACGCAGTATTTT. Protein sequence: CASSLIGGAQDTQYF.

This clonotype was counted a few times. This chain links TRBV30 with TRBJ1-5; D not resolved. The CDR3 totals 12 residues. From germline, CDR1 is GTSNPN and CDR2 SVGIG (reference sequence). V lost 0 bases to trimming and J lost 12 bases, with 12 bases between them. CDR3 amino acids: CAWSVASLGQHF. As DNA, the CDR3 is TGTGCCTGGAGTGTAGCGAGCCTCGGCCAGCATTTT.

This clonotype was seen many times. V and J are TRBV11-3 and TRBJ2-5; 7 bases fit TRBD1. Germline trimming cut 5 bases from V and 2 bases from J; bases unmatched to any gene: 5. The CDR3 sequence is 14 residues long. The germline CDR1 and CDR2 sequences are SGHNT and YENEEA. The CDR3 loop is CASSQGQHQETQYF. CDR3 DNA sequence: TGTGCCAGCAGCCAGGGACAGCATCAAGAGACCCAGTACTTC. The whole variable domain, filled in from reference TRBV11-3 and TRBJ2-5, reads EAGVVQSPRYKIIEKKQPVAFWCNPISGHNTLYWYLQNLGQGPELLIRYENEEAVDDSQLPKDRFSAERLKGVDSTLKIQPAELGDSAVYLCASSQGQHQETQYFGPGTRLLVL.

In this sample, this clonotype turned up many times. The chain uses TRBV4-1 and TRBJ1-4; D gene unclear. Germline CDR1 reads MGHRA; CDR2 reads YSYEKL. V shed 4 bases and J shed 8 bases, with 11 bases lying between them. The CDR3 has 13 residues. Written as DNA, the CDR3 is TGCGCCAGCAGCCGGTTTCAGGACGAAAAACTGTTTTTT. Residues: CASSRFQDEKLFF.

This clonotype showed up many times. The chain has TRBV28 and TRBJ2-7; tentative D call: TRBD1 (5 bases). The V end lost 10 bases, the J end lost 3 bases, and 16 bases lay between the germline ends. This CDR3 spans 13 amino acids. Germline V CDR1 and CDR2: MDHEN, SYDVKM. The CDR3 nucleotides read TGTGCCACTACGAAGGACATCAACTACGAGCAGTACTTC. This translates into CATTKDINYEQYF.

Points on this clonotype: A much more abundant neighbour one base away suggests this may be a read error. Because the CDR3 is missing its conserved closing phenylalanine or tryptophan, this is likely a read error. V usage is TRBV11-2 and J usage is TRBJ1-6; D ambiguous. The V gene lost 2 bases and the J gene lost 10 bases, with 18 bases spanning the gap. This CDR3 contains 16 residues. The germline V gene has CDR1 SGHAT and CDR2 FQNNGV. CDR3 amino acids: CASSLRSATSSSPLHL. The CDR3 region has the DNA TGTGCCAGCAGCTTAAGATCGGCAACGTCGAGCTCACCCCTCCACCTT.

This clonotype was seen repeatedly, ten times or more. The J gene is TRBJ2-1, the V gene TRBV18, with 8 bases aligning to TRBD1. Germline loops: CDR1 KGHSH, CDR2 LQKENI. V dropped 3 bases and J dropped 2; count of bases not matched to a gene: 6. The CDR3 spans 16 residues. CDR3 protein: CASSPFDRGTYNEQFF. The CDR3 DNA follows: TGTGCCAGCTCACCGTTCGACAGGGGAACCTACAATGAGCAGTTCTTC.

This clonotype has ten or more counts. The rearrangement joins TRBV7-6 to TRBJ2-2, with D possibly being TRBD1 (5 bases). Germline V gene lookup returns CDR1 SGHVS and CDR2 FNYEAQ. Trimming stripped 0 bases from V and 4 bases from J, with 12 bases between. The CDR3 sequence is 16 residues long. The CDR3 sequence is CASSLAQGRGTGELFF. In DNA, the CDR3 is TGTGCCAGCAGCTTAGCGCAGGGTCGCGGCACCGGGGAGCTGTTTTTT.

A few counts support this clonotype. The rearrangement links TRBV5-1 to TRBJ2-7, with 8 bases aligning to TRBD1. V trimming: 3 bases; J trimming: 0 bases; junction bases outside the gene matches: 5. The germline V gene encodes CDR1 SGHRS and CDR2 YFSETQ. CDR3 length equals 15 residues. Here the CDR3 DNA reads TGCGCCAGCAGCTACCAGGGGGCCAGCTCCTACGAGCAGTACTTC. This gives the protein CASSYQGASSYEQYF. The full variable domain, in which reference TRBV5-1 and TRBJ2-7 provide the parts outside the CDR3, is KAGVTQTPRYLIKTRGQQVTLSCSPISGHRSVSWYQQTPGQGLQFLFEYFSETQRNKGNFPGRFSGRQFSNSRSEMNVSTLELGDSALYLCASSYQGASSYEQYFGPGTRLTVT.

There are many counts of this clonotype. V gene TRBV5-1 combines with J gene TRBJ2-5; TRBD1 or TRBD2 may be the D gene (7 bases each). V lost 1 base and J lost 4, with 14 bases in between. The CDR3 has 15 residues. CDR1 and CDR2 from the germline V gene are SGHRS and YFSETQ. The CDR3 nucleotides are TGCGCCAGCAGCTTGAGCCCAGGGGGGGCAGAGACCCAGTACTTC. Protein: CASSLSPGGAETQYF.

This chain joins TRBV6-5 and TRBJ1-1; D perhaps matches TRBD1 (6 bases). From germline, CDR1 is MNHEY and CDR2 SVGAGI. The CDR3 is 14 residues long. V lost 2 bases, J lost 4 bases, and 11 bases lay in between. CDR3 DNA: TGTGCCAGCAGTTACCAGGTCAGGGGCACTGAAGCTTTCTTT. Protein: CASSYQVRGTEAFF.

This clonotype was counted many times. The J gene is TRBJ1-5, the V gene TRBV3-1; D might be TRBD1 (6 bases). This CDR3 contains 14 residues. With 5 bases removed from V and 7 bases from J, the gap between germline ends came to 15 bases. The germline gives CDR1 LGHDT, CDR2 YNNKEL (reference sequence). The CDR3 nucleotides are TGTGCCAGCAGCGGCGGCGCAGGGGACCAGCCCCAGCATTTT. Translation gives CASSGGAGDQPQHF.

V usage is TRBV7-3 and J usage is TRBJ1-1, with D unresolved. The V end lost 5 bases, the J end lost 1 base, and 8 bases lay between the germline ends. Germline loops: CDR1 SGHTA, CDR2 FQGTGA. The CDR3 loop spans 13 amino acids. The CDR3 bases are TGTGCCAGCAGCCGCGGTCGGAACACTGAAGCTTTCTTT. Its protein product is CASSRGRNTEAFF.

This clonotype was seen many times. This chain links TRBV27 with TRBJ1-6; D remains unclear. CDR3 size: 13 residues. Trimming stripped 3 bases from V and 9 bases from J, with 9 bases between. CDR1 and CDR2 from the germline V gene are MNHEY and SMNVEV (reference sequence). The CDR3 is CASSFQAVSPLHF. For the CDR3, the DNA is TGTGCCAGCAGTTTCCAAGCTGTTTCACCCCTCCACTTT.

The chain recombines TRBV19 with TRBJ2-6; no clear D. The CDR3 extends over 17 amino acids. Trimming took off 4 bases at V and 0 bases at J, with 13 bases between the two ends. The germline gives CDR1 LNHDA, CDR2 SQIVND (reference sequence). The CDR3 sequence: CASSTTVGGSGANVLTF. The CDR3 DNA follows: TGTGCCAGTAGTACAACAGTTGGTGGCTCTGGGGCCAACGTCCTGACTTTC.

This clonotype came up a few times. V gene TRBV11-2 combines with J gene TRBJ1-5; D ambiguous. V was shortened by 3 bases and J by 5 bases, with 8 bases between the two germline ends. Germline CDR1 and CDR2: SGHAT and FQNNGV. The CDR3 loop spans 13 amino acids. The CDR3 protein is CASSFNADQPQHF. Written as DNA, the CDR3 is TGTGCCAGCAGCTTTAACGCGGATCAGCCCCAGCATTTT.